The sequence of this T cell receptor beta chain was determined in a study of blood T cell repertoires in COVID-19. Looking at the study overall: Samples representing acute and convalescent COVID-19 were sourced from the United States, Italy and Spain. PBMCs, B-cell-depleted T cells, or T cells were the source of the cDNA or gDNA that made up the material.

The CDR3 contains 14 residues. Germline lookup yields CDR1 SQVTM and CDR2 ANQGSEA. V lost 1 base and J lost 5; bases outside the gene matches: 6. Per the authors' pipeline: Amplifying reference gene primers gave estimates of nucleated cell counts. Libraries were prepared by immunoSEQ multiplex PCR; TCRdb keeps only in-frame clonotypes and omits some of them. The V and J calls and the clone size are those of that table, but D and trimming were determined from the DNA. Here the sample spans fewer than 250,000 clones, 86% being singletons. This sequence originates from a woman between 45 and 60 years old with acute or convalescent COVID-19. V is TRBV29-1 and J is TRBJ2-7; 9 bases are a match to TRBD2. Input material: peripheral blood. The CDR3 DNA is TGCAGCGTTGAAGGGGCGGGAGGGCCCAACGAGCAGTACTTC. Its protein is CSVEGAGGPNEQYF.